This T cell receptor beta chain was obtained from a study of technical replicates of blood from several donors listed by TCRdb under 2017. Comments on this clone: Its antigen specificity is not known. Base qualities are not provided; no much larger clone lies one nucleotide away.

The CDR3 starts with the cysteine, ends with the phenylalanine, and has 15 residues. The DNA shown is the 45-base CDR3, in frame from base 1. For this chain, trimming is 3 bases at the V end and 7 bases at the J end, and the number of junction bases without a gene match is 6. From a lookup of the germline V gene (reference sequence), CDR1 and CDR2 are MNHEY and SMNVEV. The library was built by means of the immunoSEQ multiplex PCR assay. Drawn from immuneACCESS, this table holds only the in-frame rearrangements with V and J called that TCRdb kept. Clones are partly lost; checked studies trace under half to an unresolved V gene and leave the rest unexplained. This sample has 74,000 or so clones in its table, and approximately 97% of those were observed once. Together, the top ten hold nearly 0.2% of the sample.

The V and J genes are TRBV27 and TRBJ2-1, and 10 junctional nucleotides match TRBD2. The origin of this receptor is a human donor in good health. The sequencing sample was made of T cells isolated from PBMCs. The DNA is TGTGCCAGCAGTTTCGAGCGGGGGGGTAGGAATGAGCAGTTCTTC. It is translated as CASSFERGGRNEQFF.